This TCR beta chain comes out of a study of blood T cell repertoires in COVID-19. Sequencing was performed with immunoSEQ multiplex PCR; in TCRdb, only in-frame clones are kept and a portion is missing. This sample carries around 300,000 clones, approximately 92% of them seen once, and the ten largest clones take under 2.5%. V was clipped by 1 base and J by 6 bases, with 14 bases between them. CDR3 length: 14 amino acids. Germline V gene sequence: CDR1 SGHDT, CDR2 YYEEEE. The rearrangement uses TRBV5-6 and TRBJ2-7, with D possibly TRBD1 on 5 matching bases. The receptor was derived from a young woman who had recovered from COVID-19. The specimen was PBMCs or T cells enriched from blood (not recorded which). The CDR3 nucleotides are TGTGCCAGCAGCTTGACCTCAGGGTCCCGCGAGCAGTACTTC. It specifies CASSLTSGSREQYF. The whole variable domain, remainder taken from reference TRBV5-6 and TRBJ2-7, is DAGVTQSPTHLIKTRGQQVTLRCSPKSGHDTVSWYQQALGQGPQFIFQYYEEEERQRGNFPDRFSGHQFPNYSSELNVNALLLGDSALYLCASSLTSGSREQYFGPGTRLTVT.